This TCR beta chain was found in a study of cytomegalovirus exposure and HLA in healthy donors. The table lists this clone with a few counts. The V end was cut by 4 bases, the J end by 4 bases, with 13 bases between. Looked up from germline, CDR1 is KGHSH and CDR2 is LQKENI. This CDR3 is built from 14 residues. 13 Jbeta primers and 60 Vbeta primers were used for the PCR. Sequencing used immunoSEQ multiplex PCR; TCRdb keeps in-frame clones, though not all of them. This table holds 120,000 or so clones, less than 20% found once. The rearrangement uses TRBV18 and TRBJ1-1, with D maybe TRBD1 (5 bases). The clonotype was recovered from a woman younger than 30 in good health and CMV-seronegative. Sequenced input: PBMCs. This CDR3 is CASSLVIDSTEAFF. As DNA, the CDR3 is TGTGCCAGCTCACTGGTCATCGACAGCACTGAAGCTTTCTTT.